A selection of T cell receptor beta chains follows, all from one sample in a study of Ad26.COV2.S vaccination and SARS-CoV-2 variants. The data were produced by immunoSEQ multiplex PCR, yet TCRdb's version contains in-frame clones alone and is incomplete. The sample yields 43,000 or so clones, roughly 83% seen once. This specimen consisted of peripheral blood, obtained after recovery from COVID-19. The origin of the receptors is a human donor who had recovered from COVID-19. The CDR3 runs from the conserved cysteine through the conserved F or W. Fields, in order: D gene, V gene, clone size, J gene, CDR3 DNA, CDR3 protein. A D gene is named only where the DNA matches it firmly. Clone size is given for some rows only: seen once, a few or many times, or a class if the clone is expanded.

>-|TRBV3-1/TRBV3-2|-|TRBJ2-7
TGTGCCAGCAGTCCGACTAGTCTGTACGAGCAGTACTTC
CASSPTSLYEQYF
>TRBD2|TRBV5-1|-|TRBJ2-7
TGCGCCAGCAGCTCCCCCCGTCGCGGGGGAACCTACGAGCAGTACTTC
CASSSPRRGGTYEQYF
>TRBD1|TRBV5-1|-|TRBJ1-1
TGCGCCAGCAGTAGAGGGACAGGACCCGCAGCTTTCTTT
CASSRGTGPAAFF
>-|TRBV4-1|-|TRBJ1-2
TGCGCCAGCAGCCAAGATAGGCAGTTTGGCTACACCTTC
CASSQDRQFGYTF
>-|TRBV27|-|TRBJ1-1
TGTGCCAGCAGCCATCCCACAGGGACGGGCACTGAAGCTTTCTTT
CASSHPTGTGTEAFF
>-|TRBV3-1/TRBV3-2|-|TRBJ1-2
TGTGCCAGCAGCCAGGACTATGGCTACACCTTC
CASSQDYGYTF
>-|TRBV4-1|-|TRBJ2-1
TGCGCCAGCAGCCGAGACTCTGAGCAGTTCTTC
CASSRDSEQFF
>-|TRBV24-1|-|TRBJ2-3
TGTGCCACCAGTGACCCTAGCACAGATACGCAGTATTTT
CATSDPSTDTQYF
>TRBD2|TRBV6-5|-|TRBJ2-5
TGTGCCAGCAGTTACTCTCCGGGGGGGCAAGAGACCCAGTACTTC
CASSYSPGGQETQYF
>TRBD1|TRBV5-8|once|TRBJ1-1
TGTGCCAGCAGCATGACAGGGGCCGGTGTCCAAGCTTTCTTT
CASSMTGAGVQAFF
>-|TRBV11-2|-|TRBJ2-5
TGTGCCAGCAGCTTAGGAAGTCGAGGGGTGGGGCAAGAGACCCAGTACTTC
CASSLGSRGVGQETQYF
>TRBD2|TRBV5-1|-|TRBJ2-3
TGCGCCAGCAGCGACCCTAGCGGTGCGGGGGCAGATACGCAGTATTTT
CASSDPSGAGADTQYF
>TRBD1|TRBV6-1|-|TRBJ1-1
TGTGCCAGCAGTGAATGGGAGGGAGAGGGACAGCGAGCTTTCTTT
CASSEWEGEGQRAFF
>-|TRBV10-3|-|TRBJ2-2
TGTGCCATCGGTTACAGGGTAACCGGGGAGCTGTTTTTT
CAIGYRVTGELFF
>-|TRBV3-1/TRBV3-2|-|TRBJ1-2
TGTGCCAGCAGCCAAGAATTAGGAAGAGGAGGGGCAGGAAGAGGCTACACCTTC
CASSQELGRGGAGRGYTF
>-|TRBV2|-|TRBJ2-2
TGTGCCAGCAACCGAGGAACAGGGACCGGGGAGCTGTTTTTT
CASNRGTGTGELFF
>TRBD1|TRBV3-1/TRBV3-2|-|TRBJ1-5
TGTGCCAGCAGCCAAGGGAGGACAGGGGGGTGGCCCCAGCATTTT
CASSQGRTGGWPQHF
>-|TRBV7-8|-|TRBJ2-1
TGTGCCAGCAGCTTAAGTGGAAACGCCCTTTACAATGAGCAGTTCTTC
CASSLSGNALYNEQFF
>-|TRBV3-1/TRBV3-2|-|TRBJ1-2
TGTGCCAGCAGCCAAGTACCCCTCGCCTCCCTACTAGCTAACTATGGCTACACCTTC
CASSQVPLASLLANYGYTF
>TRBD2|TRBV9|-|TRBJ2-5
TGTGCCAGCAGCGGCCGACTAGCGGGAGGGCCGGAGACCCAGTACTTC
CASSGRLAGGPETQYF
>TRBD1|TRBV7-9|-|TRBJ1-1
TGTGCCAGCAGCTTAGAGACAGGGGGGACTGAAGCTTTCTTT
CASSLETGGTEAFF
>-|TRBV6-6|-|TRBJ1-2
TGTGCCAGCAGTTACCGTCCGGGACGGGCAAACTATGGCTACACCTTC
CASSYRPGRANYGYTF
>TRBD1|TRBV5-1|-|TRBJ2-3
TGCGCCAGCAGCTTGGCTGAGGGGGCGAGGACAGATACGCAGTATTTT
CASSLAEGARTDTQYF
>-|TRBV10-3|-|TRBJ2-5
TGTGCCATCGGGGAAGGGGGGATAGAGACCCAGTACTTC
CAIGEGGIETQYF